This TCR beta chain emerged from a study of response to subunit inactivated influenza vaccine. Points from the study as a whole: Every seasonal influenza vaccination brings in few new T cells, the authors suggested.

J was trimmed by 7 bases and V by 2 bases; bases with no gene match: 15. The CDR3 runs 19 residues. Germline V gene lookup returns CDR1 SGHAT and CDR2 FQNNGV. In TCRdb, the RT-PCR reads were re-called with MiXCR into one record per CDR3 protein. This sample has about 300,000 distinct CDR3 sequences, with about a fifth found just once. With regard to this clonotype: Its antigen is currently unknown.

Source: PBMCs from blood, taken 21 months after vaccination. The chain recombines TRBV11-2 with TRBJ2-2; 11 nucleotides line up with TRBD2. The TCR sequence derives from a man aged 45-69 years who received an inactivated influenza vaccine. CDR3 loop: CASSLRLAGPISRGGELFF. The CDR3 DNA follows: TGTGCCAGCAGCTTAAGACTAGCGGGGCCCATCTCGAGAGGCGGGGAGCTGTTTTTT. The whole variable domain, filled in from reference TRBV11-2 and TRBJ2-2, reads EAGVAQSPRYKIIEKRQSVAFWCNPISGHATLYWYQQILGQGPKLLIQFQNNGVVDDSQLPKDRFSAERLKGVDSTLKIQPAKLEDSAVYLCASSLRLAGPISRGGELFFGEGSRLTVL.